The rows below give T cell receptor beta chains drawn from one sample of a study of blood T cell repertoires in COVID-19. Sequenced by immunoSEQ multiplex PCR; TCRdb stores in-frame clones only, minus some. The sample lists about 270,000 clones; approximately 80% were seen once. Sequencing input: peripheral blood. The receptor set was obtained from a human donor in a cohort sampled during active COVID-19. The CDR3 runs from the conserved cysteine through the conserved F or W. Each record gives: J gene, V gene, clone size, D gene, CDR3 protein, CDR3 DNA. D genes are given only for firm matches. Part of the rows lack a size; the others show once, few, many or a class for expanded clones.

J gene: TRBJ1-2; V gene: TRBV5-3; clone size: NA; D gene: NA; CDR3 protein: CARSLRSPRANYGYTF; CDR3 DNA: TGTGCCAGAAGCTTGCGCTCCCCTCGAGCCAACTATGGCTACACCTTC
J gene: TRBJ1-1; V gene: TRBV5-6; clone size: NA; D gene: NA; CDR3 protein: CASSLGRANTEAFF; CDR3 DNA: TGTGCCAGCAGCTTGGGGCGGGCGAACACTGAAGCTTTCTTT
J gene: TRBJ2-3; V gene: TRBV6-5; clone size: NA; D gene: TRBD2; CDR3 protein: CASRAGGGRADTQYF; CDR3 DNA: TGTGCCAGCCGAGCGGGGGGGGGCCGGGCAGATACGCAGTATTTT
J gene: TRBJ1-6; V gene: TRBV3-1/TRBV3-2; clone size: few; D gene: NA; CDR3 protein: CASSPVGGYNSPLHF; CDR3 DNA: TGTGCCAGCAGCCCGGTAGGGGGCTATAATTCACCCCTCCACTTT
J gene: TRBJ2-7; V gene: TRBV4-1; clone size: many; D gene: TRBD1; CDR3 protein: CASSQWTGGTYEQYF; CDR3 DNA: TGCGCCAGCAGCCAGTGGACAGGGGGCACGTACGAGCAGTACTTC
J gene: TRBJ2-7; V gene: TRBV4-3; clone size: NA; D gene: NA; CDR3 protein: CASSQDISPSTPYEQYF; CDR3 DNA: TGCGCCAGCAGCCAAGATATTAGTCCCTCTACCCCCTACGAGCAGTACTTC
J gene: TRBJ2-5; V gene: TRBV2; clone size: NA; D gene: NA; CDR3 protein: CASSEFRTVQETQYF; CDR3 DNA: TGTGCCAGCAGCGAATTTAGGACAGTTCAAGAGACCCAGTACTTC
J gene: TRBJ2-7; V gene: TRBV5-4; clone size: NA; D gene: NA; CDR3 protein: CASSPQKTLPSYEQYF; CDR3 DNA: TGTGCCAGCAGCCCCCAAAAAACCCTACCCTCCTACGAGCAGTACTTC
J gene: TRBJ1-2; V gene: TRBV5-4; clone size: NA; D gene: TRBD1; CDR3 protein: CASSVQGAGFYGYTF; CDR3 DNA: TGTGCCAGCAGCGTACAGGGGGCCGGGTTTTATGGCTACACCTTC
J gene: TRBJ2-1; V gene: TRBV7-9; clone size: NA; D gene: NA; CDR3 protein: CASSPSNEQFF; CDR3 DNA: TGTGCCAGCAGCCCCTCGAATGAGCAGTTCTTC
J gene: TRBJ2-5; V gene: TRBV14; clone size: NA; D gene: TRBD1; CDR3 protein: CASSRTGQGAPGQYF; CDR3 DNA: TGTGCCAGCAGCCGCACGGGACAGGGGGCGCCGGGCCAGTACTTC
J gene: TRBJ2-3; V gene: TRBV25-1; clone size: NA; D gene: TRBD2; CDR3 protein: CASSESAVLAGATDTQYF; CDR3 DNA: TGTGCCAGCAGTGAATCCGCAGTCCTAGCGGGAGCAACAGATACGCAGTATTTT
J gene: TRBJ2-3; V gene: TRBV29-1; clone size: NA; D gene: TRBD2; CDR3 protein: CSVPLAGALTDTQYF; CDR3 DNA: TGCAGCGTCCCACTAGCGGGAGCCCTCACAGATACGCAGTATTTT
J gene: TRBJ2-7; V gene: TRBV11-2; clone size: NA; D gene: TRBD1; CDR3 protein: CASSLVTGSGEQYF; CDR3 DNA: TGTGCCAGCAGCTTAGTGACAGGGTCTGGCGAGCAGTACTTC
J gene: TRBJ1-4; V gene: TRBV28; clone size: NA; D gene: NA; CDR3 protein: CGTGLGPWEKLFF; CDR3 DNA: TGTGGTACCGGGTTGGGGCCGTGGGAAAAACTGTTTTTT
J gene: TRBJ2-2; V gene: TRBV5-1; clone size: few; D gene: TRBD2; CDR3 protein: CASSPRSGGGTGELFF; CDR3 DNA: TGCGCCAGCAGCCCGAGAAGCGGGGGAGGAACCGGGGAGCTGTTTTTT
J gene: TRBJ2-5; V gene: TRBV7-2; clone size: NA; D gene: NA; CDR3 protein: CASSLVGGHLSETQYF; CDR3 DNA: TGTGCCAGCAGCTTAGTGGGGGGGCATTTGTCAGAGACCCAGTACTTC
J gene: TRBJ1-6; V gene: TRBV5-8; clone size: NA; D gene: TRBD1; CDR3 protein: CASSLEQGARSPLHF; CDR3 DNA: TGTGCCAGCAGCTTGGAGCAGGGGGCGAGGTCACCCCTCCACTTT
J gene: TRBJ2-7; V gene: TRBV7-9; clone size: NA; D gene: NA; CDR3 protein: CASSFLSPTRWGGGDEQYF; CDR3 DNA: TGTGCCAGCAGCTTTCTTTCCCCCACCCGTTGGGGCGGCGGGGATGAGCAGTACTTC
J gene: TRBJ2-1; V gene: TRBV6-4; clone size: NA; D gene: TRBD2; CDR3 protein: CASRGSGLAGRNEQFF; CDR3 DNA: TGTGCCAGCAGGGGGTCGGGACTAGCGGGAAGGAATGAGCAGTTCTTC
J gene: TRBJ2-4; V gene: TRBV4-1; clone size: NA; D gene: NA; CDR3 protein: CASSQVTGWEAKNIQYF; CDR3 DNA: TGCGCCAGCAGCCAAGTCACAGGGTGGGAAGCCAAAAACATTCAGTACTTC
J gene: TRBJ2-3; V gene: TRBV5-1; clone size: NA; D gene: TRBD2; CDR3 protein: CASLLAGAADTQYF; CDR3 DNA: TGCGCCAGCCTTCTAGCGGGAGCGGCAGATACGCAGTATTTT
J gene: TRBJ1-6; V gene: TRBV10-1; clone size: NA; D gene: TRBD1; CDR3 protein: CASSECKGTENSPLHF; CDR3 DNA: TGCGCCAGCAGTGAATGTAAAGGGACAGAAAATTCACCCCTCCACTTT
J gene: TRBJ2-7; V gene: TRBV7-2; clone size: NA; D gene: TRBD2; CDR3 protein: CASSLGGTSGRAHEQYF; CDR3 DNA: TGTGCCAGCAGCTTAGGAGGGACTAGCGGGAGGGCCCACGAGCAGTACTTC
J gene: TRBJ1-2; V gene: TRBV2; clone size: NA; D gene: TRBD1; CDR3 protein: CASSGTGSYGYTF; CDR3 DNA: TGTGCCAGCAGTGGGACAGGGAGCTATGGCTACACCTTC
J gene: TRBJ2-1; V gene: TRBV19; clone size: NA; D gene: NA; CDR3 protein: CASSMDVASEQFF; CDR3 DNA: TGTGCCAGTAGTATGGACGTAGCGTCTGAGCAGTTCTTC
J gene: TRBJ1-3; V gene: TRBV19; clone size: NA; D gene: NA; CDR3 protein: CASTPRGDGNTIYF; CDR3 DNA: TGTGCCAGTACCCCACGGGGGGATGGAAACACCATATATTTT
J gene: TRBJ2-7; V gene: TRBV6-5; clone size: NA; D gene: NA; CDR3 protein: CASSVTGRWEQYF; CDR3 DNA: TGTGCCAGCAGCGTCACGGGTCGTTGGGAGCAGTACTTC
J gene: TRBJ1-1; V gene: TRBV5-4; clone size: NA; D gene: NA; CDR3 protein: CASSRPGPGGNTEAFF; CDR3 DNA: TGTGCCAGCAGTCGGCCGGGCCCCGGGGGGAACACTGAAGCTTTCTTT
J gene: TRBJ1-5; V gene: TRBV9; clone size: NA; D gene: NA; CDR3 protein: CASSLTPSNQPQHF; CDR3 DNA: TGTGCCAGCAGCCTAACCCCTTCCAATCAGCCCCAGCATTTT
J gene: TRBJ2-1; V gene: TRBV11-2; clone size: once; D gene: TRBD1; CDR3 protein: CASSFGTGSYNEQFF; CDR3 DNA: TGTGCCAGCAGCTTCGGGACAGGATCCTACAATGAGCAGTTCTTC
J gene: TRBJ2-5; V gene: TRBV6-5; clone size: NA; D gene: TRBD1; CDR3 protein: CASRTGQGFRGTQYF; CDR3 DNA: TGTGCCAGCAGAACCGGACAGGGGTTCAGGGGGACCCAGTACTTC
J gene: TRBJ2-7; V gene: TRBV5-5; clone size: NA; D gene: TRBD1; CDR3 protein: CASGRRGQVEEQYF; CDR3 DNA: TGTGCCAGCGGGAGAAGGGGACAGGTCGAAGAGCAGTACTTC
J gene: TRBJ2-3; V gene: TRBV24-1; clone size: NA; D gene: TRBD1; CDR3 protein: CATSDYTGVRTDTQYF; CDR3 DNA: TGTGCCACCAGTGATTACACAGGGGTAAGAACAGATACGCAGTATTTT
J gene: TRBJ2-7; V gene: TRBV6-5; clone size: NA; D gene: TRBD2; CDR3 protein: CASNRGGAHEQYF; CDR3 DNA: TGTGCCAGCAATCGCGGGGGGGCCCACGAGCAGTACTTC
J gene: TRBJ2-7; V gene: TRBV7-9; clone size: few; D gene: NA; CDR3 protein: CASSLELAMQYF; CDR3 DNA: TGTGCCAGCAGCTTAGAGTTAGCGATGCAGTACTTC
J gene: TRBJ2-7; V gene: TRBV7-9; clone size: NA; D gene: TRBD2; CDR3 protein: CASSLVGRGGAFRYEQYF; CDR3 DNA: TGTGCCAGCAGCTTAGTGGGCCGCGGGGGGGCCTTTCGCTACGAGCAGTACTTC
J gene: TRBJ1-5; V gene: TRBV6-2/TRBV6-3; clone size: NA; D gene: NA; CDR3 protein: CASSYPGLNQPQHF; CDR3 DNA: TGTGCCAGCAGTTACCCAGGATTGAATCAGCCCCAGCATTTT
J gene: TRBJ2-7; V gene: TRBV9; clone size: once; D gene: NA; CDR3 protein: CASSVEGQRYEQYF; CDR3 DNA: TGTGCCAGCAGCGTAGAGGGACAACGGTACGAGCAGTACTTC
J gene: TRBJ2-5; V gene: TRBV10-3; clone size: NA; D gene: NA; CDR3 protein: CAISESGAETQYF; CDR3 DNA: TGTGCCATCAGTGAGTCGGGCGCGGAGACCCAGTACTTC
J gene: TRBJ2-1; V gene: TRBV11-2; clone size: once; D gene: NA; CDR3 protein: CASSRWSPNEQFF; CDR3 DNA: TGTGCCAGCAGCCGATGGAGCCCCAATGAGCAGTTCTTC
J gene: TRBJ1-3; V gene: TRBV11-2; clone size: NA; D gene: NA; CDR3 protein: CASSEGHLFSGNTIYF; CDR3 DNA: TGTGCCAGCAGCGAGGGACACCTTTTCTCTGGAAACACCATATATTTT
J gene: TRBJ2-5; V gene: TRBV5-1; clone size: NA; D gene: NA; CDR3 protein: CASSFIAGSLQETQYF; CDR3 DNA: TGCGCCAGCAGCTTTATCGCGGGGTCCCTCCAAGAGACCCAGTACTTC
J gene: TRBJ2-1; V gene: TRBV7-2; clone size: NA; D gene: NA; CDR3 protein: CASSAHPSSYNEQFF; CDR3 DNA: TGTGCCAGCAGCGCTCATCCTAGCTCCTACAATGAGCAGTTCTTC
J gene: TRBJ2-1; V gene: TRBV10-3; clone size: NA; D gene: NA; CDR3 protein: CAIGTETSYNEQFF; CDR3 DNA: TGTGCCATCGGAACAGAGACCTCCTACAATGAGCAGTTCTTC
J gene: TRBJ1-1; V gene: TRBV7-2; clone size: NA; D gene: TRBD1; CDR3 protein: CASSSKTGATEAFF; CDR3 DNA: TGTGCCAGCAGCTCGAAAACAGGGGCCACTGAAGCTTTCTTT
J gene: TRBJ2-5; V gene: TRBV6-1; clone size: NA; D gene: TRBD2; CDR3 protein: CASSDPGGGGTQYF; CDR3 DNA: TGTGCCAGCAGTGACCCGGGCGGGGGAGGGACCCAGTACTTC
J gene: TRBJ2-5; V gene: TRBV6-5; clone size: NA; D gene: TRBD2; CDR3 protein: CASSYSSLAGGETQYF; CDR3 DNA: TGTGCCAGCAGTTACTCGTCACTAGCGGGAGGTGAGACCCAGTACTTC
J gene: TRBJ1-5; V gene: TRBV6-8; clone size: few; D gene: NA; CDR3 protein: CATKRRSGRKPQHF; CDR3 DNA: TGTGCCACGAAACGGAGGTCGGGGAGGAAGCCCCAGCATTTT
J gene: TRBJ1-5; V gene: TRBV6-1; clone size: NA; D gene: NA; CDR3 protein: CASSETFGGLGQPQHF; CDR3 DNA: TGTGCCAGCAGTGAAACTTTTGGGGGGTTAGGTCAGCCCCAGCATTTT
J gene: TRBJ1-1; V gene: TRBV28; clone size: NA; D gene: NA; CDR3 protein: CASSLYTEAFF; CDR3 DNA: TGTGCCAGCAGCCTTTACACTGAAGCTTTCTTT
J gene: TRBJ2-7; V gene: TRBV7-8; clone size: NA; D gene: TRBD2; CDR3 protein: CASSSGLAGAIVYEQYF; CDR3 DNA: TGTGCCAGCAGCTCGGGACTAGCGGGGGCGATTGTCTACGAGCAGTACTTC
J gene: TRBJ1-1; V gene: TRBV3-1/TRBV3-2; clone size: few; D gene: TRBD1; CDR3 protein: CASSQRQGTTEAFF; CDR3 DNA: TGTGCCAGCAGCCAGCGACAGGGGACCACTGAAGCTTTCTTT
J gene: TRBJ2-1; V gene: TRBV11-2; clone size: NA; D gene: TRBD2; CDR3 protein: CASALLAGGYNEQFF; CDR3 DNA: TGTGCCAGCGCTCTGTTAGCGGGGGGGTACAATGAGCAGTTCTTC
J gene: TRBJ1-4; V gene: TRBV7-9; clone size: NA; D gene: TRBD1; CDR3 protein: CASSSYRGDNEKLFF; CDR3 DNA: TGTGCCAGCAGCTCCTACAGGGGAGATAATGAAAAACTGTTTTTT
J gene: TRBJ2-1; V gene: TRBV5-1; clone size: NA; D gene: TRBD1; CDR3 protein: CASSSGQVGNEQFF; CDR3 DNA: TGCGCCAGCAGCTCCGGACAGGTTGGCAATGAGCAGTTCTTC
J gene: TRBJ2-4; V gene: TRBV29-1; clone size: NA; D gene: NA; CDR3 protein: CSVLREFLAKNIQYF; CDR3 DNA: TGCAGCGTTCTAAGGGAGTTCCTAGCCAAAAACATTCAGTACTTC